This record looks at one TCR beta chain sequence and its context. This sample was taken from a study of shared clonotypes between healthy human individuals. Study information: Each donor had three CD4 naive, three CD4 memory, two CD8 naive and one CD8 memory plate.

The naive CD8 fraction comprised CD45RO-negative cells positively selected for CCR7 and excluded terminally differentiated effector memory CD45RA+ cells. Everyone who donated was a Caucasian adult who lived in Nashville, Tennessee. Several immunoSEQ plates held equal portions of the genomic DNA taken from each subset. Clones were sequenced by immunoSEQ multiplex PCR, and TCRdb holds only the in-frame ones, with some missing. The data hold 800,000 to 950,000 clones, with about 96% observed a single time. Germline trimming cut 1 base from V and 4 bases from J; bases unmatched to any gene: 3. The CDR3 sequence is 15 residues long. The germline CDR1 and CDR2 sequences are LNHDA and SQIVND (reference sequence).

Sequences were obtained from naive CD8+ T cells sorted from blood. The chain recombines TRBV19 with TRBJ2-3; 9 positions match TRBD1. This receptor was identified in a man aged 25-45 years in good health. The CDR3 bases are TGTGCCAGTAGTATAGGGACAGGGGACGCAGATACGCAGTATTTT. It encodes CASSIGTGDADTQYF.